Sequencing of this TCR beta chain was carried out in a study of blood T cell repertoires in COVID-19. On the study more broadly: Cohort 3 recovery required two negative PCRs, clearance, or symptom resolution.

This CDR3 has 10 residues. Germline values: CDR1 SQVTM, CDR2 ANQGSEA. V dropped 5 bases and J dropped 11 bases, with 12 bases sitting between them. TCRdb's copy holds only in-frame clones and misses some; the assay was immunoSEQ multiplex PCR. The data contain about 190,000 clones, more than 85% of them seen just once; the ten biggest clones take up about 22%. The chain links TRBV29-1 to TRBJ1-1, with a tentative D call TRBD1 (5 bases). The source of this sequence is a woman in her 40s in a cohort exposed to, infected with or recovered from COVID-19 (not recorded which). Sequences were obtained from PBMCs or T cells enriched from blood (not recorded which). The CDR3 DNA reads as TGCAGCGTTTGGAGGGAGGGGGCTTTCTTT. Protein product: CSVWREGAFF.